This TCR beta chain was found in a study of monozygotic twins with inflammatory bowel disease. No DNA is given; TCRdb re-called the 5' RACE reads and lists each CDR3 protein once. This sample's clone table lists hundreds of thousands of distinct CDR3 sequences. The CDR3 extends over 15 amino acids. Germline V gene data show CDR1 as SGHDT and CDR2 as YYEEEE. The chain has TRBV5-6 and TRBJ1-1; absent DNA, TCRdb's TRBD1 call cannot be checked. Sequencing used blood. This TCR derives from a human donor with ulcerative colitis or Crohn's disease, or a healthy co-twin of an affected twin (not recorded which). CDR3 protein: CASSPGTTRATEAFF.